This record looks at one T cell receptor (beta chain) sequence and its context. Germline trimming cut 1 base from V and 5 bases from J; bases unmatched to any gene: 3. This CDR3 is built from 15 residues. Germline values: CDR1 SGHNT, CDR2 YYREEE (reference sequence). Profiled with immunoSEQ multiplex PCR; TCRdb holds only in-frame clones, not every one. The data show a few hundred thousand clones, with approximately 80% seen just once and approximately 10% held by the top ten. The data originate from a study of blood T cell repertoires in COVID-19. About the research overall: Nucleic acid was either cDNA or gDNA, and it came from T cells, B-cell-depleted T cells, or PBMCs.

Specimen: peripheral blood. The V and J genes are TRBV5-4 and TRBJ2-2; 9 bases fit TRBD2. The TCR sequence derives from a man aged 45-65 years with active or convalescent COVID-19. This CDR3 reads CASSLPSGRTGELFF. CDR3 coding DNA: TGTGCCAGCAGCTTGCCCAGCGGGAGGACCGGGGAGCTGTTTTTT.